The 19 T cell receptor beta chains reported below all come from one sample, sequenced in a study of regulatory T cells in long-lasting Graves disease. According to the study, TCR beta libraries were built with iRepertoire HTBI primers and CDR3-region Arm-PCR. One entry per CDR3 protein, called by TCRdb with MiXCR from the multiplex PCR reads. The sample records approximately 540,000 distinct CDR3 sequences, about 12% being singletons. Described time point: newly diagnosed GD, antithyroid drugs for less than 3 months. RNA isolated from PBMCs was used to make the TCR library. The data also belong to a second study, concerning T cells in Graves' hyperthyroidism and ophthalmopathy.

Sequenced here: peripheral blood mononuclear cells (PBMCs), sampled at new diagnosis, from a patient treated with antithyroid drugs. The source of these receptors is a woman aged 25 to 39 with Graves disease.

Worth noting for this clonotype: This may stem from a read error, because a much larger clone lies one nucleotide away. This chain uses TRBV30 with TRBJ1-2; 10 positions match TRBD1. The CDR3 contains 14 residues. With V trimmed by 1 base and J by 4 bases, 3 bases remained unmatched. Per the germline V gene, CDR1 is GTSNPN and CDR2 is SVGIG (reference sequence). Here the CDR3 DNA reads TGTGCCTGGAGTGGTGGGGACAGGGGCTATGGCTACACCTTC. It yields the protein CAWSGGDRGYGYTF.

The sample holds many counts of this clonotype. The chain employs TRBV9 and TRBJ1-3, with D maybe TRBD1 (6 bases). This CDR3 is 15 amino acids long. From germline, CDR1 is SGDLS and CDR2 YYNGEE. The ends were cut back, 0 bases at V and 3 bases at J, with 10 bases in the middle. The CDR3 nucleotides are TGTGCCAGCAGCGTAGATGGGGGCATTGGAAACACCATATATTTT. It translates to CASSVDGGIGNTIYF.

The chain has TRBV30 and TRBJ2-3; the D is unclear. The germline V gene encodes CDR1 GTSNPN and CDR2 SVGIG (reference sequence). Trimming pared 2 bases from V and 0 bases from J, leaving 9 bases between. The CDR3 is 14 amino acids. In nucleotides, the CDR3 is TGTGCCTGGAGTAAGCTAGGAAGCACAGATACGCAGTATTTT. It encodes CAWSKLGSTDTQYF.

This clonotype was seen a handful of times. The rearrangement links TRBV5-1 to TRBJ1-2, with D possibly matching TRBD1 (5 bases). Trimming shortened V by 4 bases and J by 5 bases, and 15 bases separated the two germline ends. The germline gives CDR1 SGHRS, CDR2 YFSETQ. CDR3 length: 14 amino acids. Here the CDR3 reads CASSRGRGEYGYTF. CDR3 DNA: TGCGCCAGCAGCAGGGGACGCGGGGAATATGGCTACACCTTC.

The chain carries TRBV20-1 and TRBJ2-1; D assignment may be TRBD1 or TRBD2 (5 bases each). The ends were cut back, 6 bases at V and 14 bases at J, with 17 bases in the middle. CDR3 size: 11 residues. The V gene's germline CDR1 is DFQATT and CDR2 SNEGSKA (reference sequence). CDR3 protein: CSAAPGPQEFF. Here the CDR3 DNA reads TGCAGTGCCGCTCCGGGACCCCAGGAGTTCTTC.

This chain uses TRBV20-1 with TRBJ2-7, with unresolved D. V was trimmed by 5 bases and J by 5 bases, leaving 13 bases between them. Germline CDR1 reads DFQATT; CDR2 reads SNEGSKA (reference sequence). The CDR3 runs 12 residues. In nucleotides, the CDR3 is TGCAGTGCTTTACTTTCGCCACACGAGCAGTACTTC. It translates to CSALLSPHEQYF.

The rearrangement links TRBV11-3 to TRBJ2-1, with 7 bases aligning to TRBD1. The CDR3 covers 16 residues. Trimming cost V 5 bases and J 5 bases; bases outside gene matches: 12. CDR1 is SGHNT, CDR2 YENEEA, per germline. CDR3 loop: CASSQRTGRYDNEQFF. CDR3 coding DNA: TGTGCCAGCAGCCAGAGGACAGGCCGCTATGACAATGAGCAGTTCTTC.

The J gene is TRBJ2-4, the V gene TRBV27; tentative D call: TRBD1 (6 bases). Germline V gene data show CDR1 as MNHEY and CDR2 as SMNVEV (reference sequence). The CDR3 has 16 amino acids. The V end lost 6 bases, the J end lost 2 bases, and 17 bases lay between the germline ends. This chain's CDR3 is CASSLIFRGPKNIQYF. The CDR3 bases are TGTGCCAGCAGCCTAATCTTCAGGGGACCCAAAAACATTCAGTACTTC.

This clonotype was counted ten times or more. The gene calls are TRBV12-3 or TRBV12-4 and TRBJ2-3, with 9 bases that match TRBD2. The CDR3 runs 18 residues. With 2 bases clipped from V and 2 bases from J, the junction kept 11 bases outside the gene matches. The DNA of the CDR3 is TGTGCCAGCAGTTTATCGGGGCGGGAGGGCCAGGTCACAGATACGCAGTATTTT. This gives the protein CASSLSGREGQVTDTQYF.

Many counts were recorded for this clonotype. J is TRBJ2-5 and V is TRBV30; D ambiguous. CDR1 GTSNPN and CDR2 SVGIG come from the germline V gene (reference sequence). Trimming removed 6 bases from V and 0 bases from J, with 11 bases in between. The CDR3 totals 13 residues. CDR3 region: CACGFWYQETQYF. For the CDR3, the DNA is TGTGCCTGCGGCTTCTGGTACCAAGAGACCCAGTACTTC.

The chain combines TRBV7-8 with TRBJ1-1; D uncertain. V lost 7 bases, J lost 5 bases, and 11 bases lay in between. Per germline, CDR1 SGHVS and CDR2 FQNEAQ. CDR3 size: 12 residues. Here the CDR3 DNA reads TGTGCCAGCAACTCATGGGGAACTGAAGCTTTCTTT. Its protein is CASNSWGTEAFF.

Ten or more counts support this clonotype. The genes are TRBV11-2 and TRBJ1-6; D is unresolved. This CDR3 has 12 residues. Trimming took off 5 bases at V and 14 bases at J, with 13 bases between the two ends. Germline CDR1 reads SGHAT; CDR2 reads FQNNGV. CDR3 in amino acids: CASSRSSGSLHF. The CDR3 DNA reads TGTGCCAGCAGCCGTAGTTCCGGGTCCCTCCACTTT.

In this sample, this clonotype turned up a few times. J is TRBJ2-5 and V is TRBV27, with TRBD2 identical over 8 bases. This CDR3 is built from 13 residues. V was clipped by 4 bases and J by 5 bases; unmatched bases: 3. The germline V gene has CDR1 MNHEY and CDR2 SMNVEV (reference sequence). The chain's CDR3 is CASSSGGVETQYF. As DNA, the CDR3 is TGTGCCAGCAGTTCGGGGGGGGTGGAGACCCAGTACTTC.

A few counts support this clonotype. The chain has TRBV11-3 and TRBJ1-1; D gene uncertain. This CDR3 is 13 amino acids long. V lost 6 bases, J lost 0 bases, and 8 bases lay in between. CDR1 is SGHNT, CDR2 YENEEA, per germline. The CDR3 here is CASRGNMNTEAFF. CDR3 coding DNA: TGTGCCAGCAGAGGGAACATGAACACTGAAGCTTTCTTT.

This clonotype was seen ten or more times. This chain uses TRBV7-9 with TRBJ1-4; D possibly corresponds to TRBD1 (6 bases). Per germline, CDR1 SEHNR and CDR2 FQNEAQ (reference sequence). CDR3 size: 15 residues. Trimming cost V 2 bases and J 6 bases, with 13 bases left between them. This CDR3 reads CASSLTGGGDEKLFF. In DNA, the CDR3 is TGTGCCAGCAGCTTAACTGGAGGGGGAGATGAAAAACTGTTTTTT.

This clonotype was counted ten times or more. This rearrangement joins TRBV11-3 to TRBJ2-3; 9 bases align to TRBD2. Losses at the gene ends were 1 base for V and 13 bases for J; bases not matched to a gene: 3. The CDR3 loop spans 12 amino acids. CDR1 and CDR2 (germline): SGHNT, YENEEA. The DNA for the CDR3 is TGTGCCAGCAGCTTAGCTAGCGGGATTGAGTATTTT. Its translation is CASSLASGIEYF.

The rearrangement links TRBV30 to TRBJ1-4; 8 bases fit TRBD1. The CDR3 totals 14 residues. The trim removed 3 bases at V and 8 bases at J, leaving 8 bases unmatched. Germline V gives CDR1 GTSNPN, CDR2 SVGIG (reference sequence). Here the CDR3 reads CAWRDPTGAEKLFF. As DNA, the CDR3 is TGTGCCTGGAGGGACCCGACAGGGGCCGAAAAACTGTTTTTT. The variable domain in full, with the rest retrieved from reference TRBV30 and TRBJ1-4, is SQTIHQWPATLVQPVGSPLSLECTVEGTSNPNLYWYRQAAGRGLQLLFYSVGIGQISSEVPQNLSASRPQDRQFILSSKKLLLSDSGFYLCAWRDPTGAEKLFFGSGTQLSVL.

The chain has TRBV29-1 and TRBJ1-2, with TRBD1 matching 7 bases. Germline V gene data show CDR1 as SQVTM and CDR2 as ANQGSEA. This CDR3 region has 12 residues. V trimming: 7 bases; J trimming: 3 bases; junction bases outside the gene matches: 5. CDR3 sequence reads: CSAWGQYYGYTF. The CDR3 bases are TGCAGCGCCTGGGGACAGTACTATGGCTACACCTTC.

The chain couples TRBV18 to TRBJ2-7; 8 nucleotides align to TRBD1. CDR3 length: 13 residues. From germline, CDR1 is KGHSH and CDR2 LQKENI. V dropped 3 bases and J dropped 5; count of bases not matched to a gene: 3. This CDR3 is CASSPGQVHEQYF. CDR3 DNA sequence: TGTGCCAGCTCACCGGGACAGGTTCACGAGCAGTACTTC.